The sequence of this T cell receptor (beta chain) was determined in a study of cytomegalovirus exposure and HLA in healthy donors. Study-wide results and limits: TCR beta chains numbering under 200 were designated cytomegalovirus-associated.

This cohort consisted of healthy bone marrow donors. PCR employed 60 Vbeta and 13 Jbeta primers. Assay: immunoSEQ multiplex PCR; the TCRdb copy retains only in-frame clones and omits some. Of 85,000 to 130,000 clones listed, roughly 82% are singletons. This clone was recorded a few times. What it binds is not known. V lost 1 base to trimming and J lost 0 bases, with 6 bases between them. The germline V gene encodes CDR1 SGHTA and CDR2 FQGNSA. This CDR3 region has 14 residues. The chain recombines TRBV7-2 with TRBJ1-1, with D unresolved. Sequencing was performed on PBMCs. The clonotype originates from a male donor in good health and CMV-seropositive. CDR3 in amino acids: CASSLGLMNTEAFF. CDR3 coding DNA: TGTGCCAGCAGCTTAGGTCTAATGAACACTGAAGCTTTCTTT. Complete variable domain (other parts from reference TRBV7-2 and TRBJ1-1): GAGVSQSPSNKVTEKGKDVELRCDPISGHTALYWYRQSLGQGLEFLIYFQGNSAPDKSGLPSDRFSAERTGGSVSTLTIQRTQQEDSAVYLCASSLGLMNTEAFFGQGTRLTVV.